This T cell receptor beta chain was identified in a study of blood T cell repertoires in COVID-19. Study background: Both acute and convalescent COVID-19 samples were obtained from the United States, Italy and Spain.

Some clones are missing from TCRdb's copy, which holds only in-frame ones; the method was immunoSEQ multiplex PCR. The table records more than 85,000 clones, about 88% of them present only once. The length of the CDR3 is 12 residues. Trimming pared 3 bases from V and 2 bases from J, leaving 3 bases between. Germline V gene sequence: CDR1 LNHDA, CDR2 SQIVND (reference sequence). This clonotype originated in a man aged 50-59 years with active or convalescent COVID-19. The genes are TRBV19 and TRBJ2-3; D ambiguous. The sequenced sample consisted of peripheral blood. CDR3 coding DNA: TGTGCCAGTAGTATTAACACAGATACGCAGTATTTT. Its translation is CASSINTDTQYF.